This T cell receptor beta chain was captured by sequencing in a study of T cell responses to AZD1222 COVID-19 vaccine. Study-level findings and limits: Spike-specific TCRs gained breadth and depth after people received two AZD1222 doses. White British people made up most donors, females outnumbered males, and clonal diversity was possibly underestimated. Repertoires were obtained only post-peak T cell response.

The CDR3 sequence is 16 residues long. Looked up from germline, CDR1 is LGHDT and CDR2 is YNNKEL (reference sequence). V was shortened by 1 base and J by 8 bases, with 17 bases between the two germline ends. This clone was observed a few times. Its antigen is unknown. The assay was immunoSEQ multiplex PCR, and TCRdb's table has in-frame clones only and misses some. The sample yields over 100,000 clones, about nine tenths seen once. The clonotype was recovered from an adult who received the MenACWY meningococcal vaccine as a control. The chain is built from TRBV3-1 (or the pseudogene TRBV3-2) and TRBJ1-4, with a weak D call TRBD1 (5 bases). Sequenced here: peripheral blood, sampled 28 days after the second dose of the MenACWY control vaccine. Here the CDR3 reads CASSQGTGTATEKLFF. The CDR3 nucleotides are TGTGCCAGCAGCCAAGGGACCGGGACGGCCACCGAAAAACTGTTTTTT.